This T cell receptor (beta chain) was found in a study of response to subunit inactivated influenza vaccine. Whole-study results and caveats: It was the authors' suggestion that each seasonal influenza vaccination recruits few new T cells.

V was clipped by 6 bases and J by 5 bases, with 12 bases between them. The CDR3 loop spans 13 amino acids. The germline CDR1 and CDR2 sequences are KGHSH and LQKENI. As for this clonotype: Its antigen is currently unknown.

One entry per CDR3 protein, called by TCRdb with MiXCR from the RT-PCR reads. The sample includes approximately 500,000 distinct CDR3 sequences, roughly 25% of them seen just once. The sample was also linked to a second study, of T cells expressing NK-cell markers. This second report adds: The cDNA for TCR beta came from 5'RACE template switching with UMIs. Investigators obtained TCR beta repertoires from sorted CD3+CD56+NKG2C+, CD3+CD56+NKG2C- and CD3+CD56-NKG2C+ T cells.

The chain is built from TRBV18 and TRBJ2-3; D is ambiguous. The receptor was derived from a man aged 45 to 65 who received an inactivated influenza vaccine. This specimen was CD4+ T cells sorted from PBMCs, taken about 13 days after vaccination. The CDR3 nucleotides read TGTGCCAGCTCTCCTAACCCCCGAGATACGCAGTATTTT. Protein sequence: CASSPNPRDTQYF. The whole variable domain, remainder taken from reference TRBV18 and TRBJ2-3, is NAGVMQNPRHLVRRRGQEARLRCSPMKGHSHVYWYRQLPEEGLKFMVYLQKENIIDESGMPKERFSAEFPKEGPSILRIQQVVRGDSAAYFCASSPNPRDTQYFGPGTRLTVL.